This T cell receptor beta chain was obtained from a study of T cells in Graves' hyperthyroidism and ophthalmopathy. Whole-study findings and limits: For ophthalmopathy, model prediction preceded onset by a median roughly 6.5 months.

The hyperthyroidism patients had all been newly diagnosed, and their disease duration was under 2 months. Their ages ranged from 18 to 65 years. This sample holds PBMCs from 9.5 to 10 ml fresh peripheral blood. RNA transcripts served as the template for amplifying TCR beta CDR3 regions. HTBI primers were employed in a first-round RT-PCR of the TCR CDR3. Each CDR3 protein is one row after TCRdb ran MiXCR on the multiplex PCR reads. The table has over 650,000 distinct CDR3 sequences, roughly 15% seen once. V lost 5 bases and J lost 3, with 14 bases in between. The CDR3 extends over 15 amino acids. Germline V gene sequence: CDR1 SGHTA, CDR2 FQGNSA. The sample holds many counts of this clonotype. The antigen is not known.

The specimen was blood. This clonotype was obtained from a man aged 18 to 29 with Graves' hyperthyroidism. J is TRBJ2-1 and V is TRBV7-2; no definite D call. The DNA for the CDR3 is TGTGCCAGCAGCGCAGGAGCACTCCTCTACAATGAGCAGTTCTTC. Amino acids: CASSAGALLYNEQFF.